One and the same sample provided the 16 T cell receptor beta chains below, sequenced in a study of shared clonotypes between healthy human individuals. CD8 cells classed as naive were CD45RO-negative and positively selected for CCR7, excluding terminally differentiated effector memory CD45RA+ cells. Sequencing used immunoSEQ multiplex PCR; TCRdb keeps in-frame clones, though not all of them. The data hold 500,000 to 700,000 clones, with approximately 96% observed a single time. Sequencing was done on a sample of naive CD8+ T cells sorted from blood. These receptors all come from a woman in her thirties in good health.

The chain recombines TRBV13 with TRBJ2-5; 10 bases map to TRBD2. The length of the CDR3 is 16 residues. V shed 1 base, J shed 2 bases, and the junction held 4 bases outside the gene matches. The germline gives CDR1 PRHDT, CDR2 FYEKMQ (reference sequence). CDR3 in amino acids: CASSLASGSEQETQYF. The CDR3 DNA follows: TGTGCCAGCAGCTTAGCTAGCGGGAGCGAGCAAGAGACCCAGTACTTC. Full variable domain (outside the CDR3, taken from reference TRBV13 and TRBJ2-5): AAGVIQSPRHLIKEKRETATLKCYPIPRHDTVYWYQQGPGQDPQFLISFYEKMQSDKGSIPDRFSAQQFSDYHSELNMSSLELGDSALYFCASSLASGSEQETQYFGPGTRLLVL.

DNA of the CDR3: TGTGCCAGCAGTTTAATTTGGGGGAGATCCTACGAGCAGTACTTC. Translating it yields CASSLIWGRSYEQYF. The chain employs TRBV27 and TRBJ2-5, with D tentatively TRBD1 or TRBD2 (5 bases each). Gene TRBJ2-7 matches the end of the DNA better, so the J call may be wrong. Germline-derived CDR1 and CDR2 are MNHEY and SMNVEV (reference sequence). The CDR3 is made up of 15 amino acids.

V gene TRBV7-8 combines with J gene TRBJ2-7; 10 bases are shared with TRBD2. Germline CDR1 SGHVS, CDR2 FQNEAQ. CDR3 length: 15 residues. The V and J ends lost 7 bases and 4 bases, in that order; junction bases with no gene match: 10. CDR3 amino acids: CASTYPAGGLYEQYF. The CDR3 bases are TGTGCCAGCACCTATCCAGCGGGAGGGTTGTACGAGCAGTACTTC.

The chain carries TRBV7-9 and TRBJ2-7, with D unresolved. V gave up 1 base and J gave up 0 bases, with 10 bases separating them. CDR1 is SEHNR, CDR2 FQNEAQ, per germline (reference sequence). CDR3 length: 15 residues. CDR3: CASSLVKRFSYEQYF. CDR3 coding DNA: TGTGCCAGCAGCTTAGTGAAGAGATTCTCCTACGAGCAGTACTTC.

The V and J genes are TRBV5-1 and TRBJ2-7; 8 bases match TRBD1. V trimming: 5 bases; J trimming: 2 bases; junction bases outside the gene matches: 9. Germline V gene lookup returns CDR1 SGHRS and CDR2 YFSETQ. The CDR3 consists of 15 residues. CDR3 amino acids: CASRTGEIGPYEQYF. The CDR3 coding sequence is TGCGCCAGCAGGACAGGGGAGATCGGCCCCTACGAGCAGTACTTC. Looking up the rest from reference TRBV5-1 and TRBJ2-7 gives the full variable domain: KAGVTQTPRYLIKTRGQQVTLSCSPISGHRSVSWYQQTPGQGLQFLFEYFSETQRNKGNFPGRFSGRQFSNSRSEMNVSTLELGDSALYLCASRTGEIGPYEQYFGPGTRLTVT.

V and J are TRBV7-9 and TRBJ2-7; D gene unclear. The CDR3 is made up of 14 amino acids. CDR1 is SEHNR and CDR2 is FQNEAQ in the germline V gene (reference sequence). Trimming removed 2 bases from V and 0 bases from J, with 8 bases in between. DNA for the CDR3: TGTGCCAGCAGCTTAACACGGATCTCCTACGAGCAGTACTTC. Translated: CASSLTRISYEQYF. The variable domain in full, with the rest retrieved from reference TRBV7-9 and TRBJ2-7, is DTGVSQNPRHKITKRGQNVTFRCDPISEHNRLYWYRQTLGQGPEFLTYFQNEAQLEKSRLLSDRFSAERPKGSFSTLEIQRTEQGDSAMYLCASSLTRISYEQYFGPGTRLTVT.

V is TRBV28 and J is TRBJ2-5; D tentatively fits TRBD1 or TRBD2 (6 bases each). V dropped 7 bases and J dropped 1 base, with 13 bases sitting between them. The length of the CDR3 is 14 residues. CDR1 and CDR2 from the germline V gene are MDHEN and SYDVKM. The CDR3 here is CASTVGGSQETQYF. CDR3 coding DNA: TGTGCCAGCACGGTCGGGGGCAGCCAAGAGACCCAGTACTTC.

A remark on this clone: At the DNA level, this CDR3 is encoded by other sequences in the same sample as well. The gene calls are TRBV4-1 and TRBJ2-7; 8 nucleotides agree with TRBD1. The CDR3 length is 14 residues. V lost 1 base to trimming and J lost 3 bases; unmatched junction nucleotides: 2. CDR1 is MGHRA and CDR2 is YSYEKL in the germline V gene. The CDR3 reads CASSQGTGYYEQYF. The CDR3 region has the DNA TGCGCCAGCAGCCAAGGGACAGGGTACTACGAGCAGTACTTC.

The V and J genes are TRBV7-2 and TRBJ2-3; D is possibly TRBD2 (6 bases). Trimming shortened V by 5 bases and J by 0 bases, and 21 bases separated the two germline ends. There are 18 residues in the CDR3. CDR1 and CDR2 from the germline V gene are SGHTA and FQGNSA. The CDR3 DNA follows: TGTGCCAGCAGCCCGCCCGGTTGGGACTGGAGCAGCACAGATACGCAGTATTTT. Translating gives CASSPPGWDWSSTDTQYF. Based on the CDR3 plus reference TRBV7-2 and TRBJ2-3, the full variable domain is GAGVSQSPSNKVTEKGKDVELRCDPISGHTALYWYRQSLGQGLEFLIYFQGNSAPDKSGLPSDRFSAERTGGSVSTLTIQRTQQEDSAVYLCASSPPGWDWSSTDTQYFGPGTRLTVL.

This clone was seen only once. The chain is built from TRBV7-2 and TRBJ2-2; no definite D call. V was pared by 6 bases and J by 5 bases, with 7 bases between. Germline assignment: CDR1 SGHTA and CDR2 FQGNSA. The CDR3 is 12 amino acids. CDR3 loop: CASSPLTGELFF. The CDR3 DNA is TGTGCCAGCAGTCCTTTGACCGGGGAGCTGTTTTTT.

The CDR3 sequence: CASSEWTSGGPGFYEQYF. CDR3 DNA sequence: TGCGCCAGCAGTGAGTGGACTAGCGGGGGACCCGGGTTTTACGAGCAGTACTTC. This chain connects TRBV10-2 to TRBJ2-7, with TRBD2 matching 13 bases. From germline, CDR1 is WSHSY and CDR2 SAAADI. With 1 base clipped from V and 4 bases from J, the junction kept 10 bases outside the gene matches. The CDR3 runs to 18 residues.

In DNA, the CDR3 is TGTGCCAGCAGCCGGACAGGTCCAGACAATGAGCAGTTCTTC. Translation gives CASSRTGPDNEQFF. The chain is built from TRBV6-6 and TRBJ2-1; 7 bases are a match to TRBD1. Germline CDR1 reads MNHNY; CDR2 reads SVGAGI (reference sequence). The CDR3 is 14 amino acids. V was clipped by 6 bases and J by 5 bases; unmatched bases: 7.

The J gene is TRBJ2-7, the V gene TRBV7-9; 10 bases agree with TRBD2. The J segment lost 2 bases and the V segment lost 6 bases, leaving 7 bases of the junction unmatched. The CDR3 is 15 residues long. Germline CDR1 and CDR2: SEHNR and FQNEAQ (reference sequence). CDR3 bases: TGTGCCAGCAGTCCCCCCGGGACTAGCGCCTACGAGCAGTACTTC. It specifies CASSPPGTSAYEQYF.

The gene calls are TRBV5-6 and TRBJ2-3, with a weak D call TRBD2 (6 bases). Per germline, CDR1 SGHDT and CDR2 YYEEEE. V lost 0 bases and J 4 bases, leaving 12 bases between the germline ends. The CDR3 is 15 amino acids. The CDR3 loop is CASSLGAGTADTQYF. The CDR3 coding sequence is TGTGCCAGCAGCTTGGGTGCGGGAACGGCAGATACGCAGTATTTT.

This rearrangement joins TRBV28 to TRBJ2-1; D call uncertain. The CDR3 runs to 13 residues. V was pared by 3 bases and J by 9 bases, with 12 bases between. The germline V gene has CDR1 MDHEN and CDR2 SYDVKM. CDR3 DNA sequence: TGTGCCAGCAGTTTCTTACGAGTAGGTGAGCAGTTCTTC. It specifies CASSFLRVGEQFF.

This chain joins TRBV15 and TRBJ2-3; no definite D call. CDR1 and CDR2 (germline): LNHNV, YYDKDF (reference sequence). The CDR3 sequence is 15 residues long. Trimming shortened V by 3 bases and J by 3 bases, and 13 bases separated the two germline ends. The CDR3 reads CATSRRMAGTDTQYF. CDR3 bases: TGTGCCACCAGCAGGCGGATGGCAGGAACAGATACGCAGTATTTT. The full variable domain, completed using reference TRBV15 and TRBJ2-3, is DAMVIQNPRYQVTQFGKPVTLSCSQTLNHNVMYWYQQKSSQAPKLLFHYYDKDFNNEADTPDNFQSRRPNTSFCFLDIRSPGLGDTAMYLCATSRRMAGTDTQYFGPGTRLTVL.